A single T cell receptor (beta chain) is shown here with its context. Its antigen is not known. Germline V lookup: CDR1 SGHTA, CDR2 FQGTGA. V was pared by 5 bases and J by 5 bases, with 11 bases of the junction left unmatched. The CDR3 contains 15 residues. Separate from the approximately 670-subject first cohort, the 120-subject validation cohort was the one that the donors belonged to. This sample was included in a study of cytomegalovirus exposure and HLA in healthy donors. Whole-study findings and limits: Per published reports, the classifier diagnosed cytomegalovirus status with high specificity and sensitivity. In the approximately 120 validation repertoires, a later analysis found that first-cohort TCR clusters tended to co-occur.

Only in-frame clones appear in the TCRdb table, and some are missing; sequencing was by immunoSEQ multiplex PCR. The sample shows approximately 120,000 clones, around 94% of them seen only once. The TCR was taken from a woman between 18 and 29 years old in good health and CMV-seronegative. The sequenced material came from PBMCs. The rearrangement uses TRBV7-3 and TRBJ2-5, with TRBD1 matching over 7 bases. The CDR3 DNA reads TGTGCCAGCAGCCTCCGGACAGGCATATCGGAGACCCAGTACTTC. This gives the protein CASSLRTGISETQYF.